The 23 T cell receptor beta chains below all came from one sample that was sequenced in a study of T cells after yellow fever vaccination. TCRdb re-called the 5' RACE reads through MiXCR, storing one row per CDR3 protein. The sample contains about 68,000 distinct CDR3 sequences, about 6.5% of which appear only once. The sequencing here drew on CD8+ T cells sorted from PBMCs, taken more than 40 days after the first yellow fever vaccination. All receptors derive from a man aged 18 to 30 who received the YFV17D yellow fever vaccine.

The chain carries TRBV10-3 and TRBJ1-1; D is undetermined. V lost 3 bases and J 2 bases, leaving 10 bases between the germline ends. Germline CDR1 reads ENHRY; CDR2 reads SYGVKD. This CDR3 region has 14 residues. The CDR3 loop is CAISEAYINTEAFF. CDR3 nucleotide sequence: TGTGCCATCAGTGAAGCCTATATTAACACTGAAGCTTTCTTT.

This clonotype was observed many times. This chain connects TRBV29-1 to TRBJ1-1, with D tentatively TRBD1 (6 bases). CDR1 is SQVTM, CDR2 ANQGSEA, per germline. V shed 6 bases and J shed 0 bases, with 8 bases lying between them. The CDR3 contains 12 residues. The CDR3 spells CSVGQMNTEAFF. In DNA form, the CDR3 reads TGCAGCGTAGGACAGATGAACACTGAAGCTTTCTTT.

The V gene is TRBV14, the J gene TRBJ2-7; TRBD1 matches 9 bases. J was trimmed by 4 bases and V by 3 bases; bases with no gene match: 7. The CDR3 is made up of 15 amino acids. In germline, CDR1 is SGHDN, CDR2 FVKESK. The CDR3: CASSHLDRGFYEQYF. In DNA form, the CDR3 reads TGTGCCAGCAGCCATCTGGACAGGGGCTTTTACGAGCAGTACTTC.

This clonotype was observed at least ten times. V is TRBV10-3 and J is TRBJ2-2; TRBD2 might be the D (5 bases). CDR1 ENHRY and CDR2 SYGVKD come from the germline V gene. The CDR3 contains 17 residues. V lost 0 bases, J lost 0 bases, and 11 bases lay in between. The CDR3 is CAISESTRGTNTGELFF. CDR3 nucleotide sequence: TGTGCCATCAGTGAGTCGACTCGAGGGACGAACACCGGGGAGCTGTTTTTT.

This chain links TRBV12-2 with TRBJ1-2; the tabulated D call, TRBD1, remains unverified against the DNA. TRBV12-2 is tagged as a pseudogene. The CDR3 has 15 amino acids. The CDR3 DNA reads TGTGCAAGTCGCTTCGGACAGGGAGATGGAGGCGGCTACACCTTC. Translated: CASRFGQGDGGGYTF.

The chain joins TRBV5-1 to TRBJ2-1; 8 nucleotides agree with TRBD1. Looked up from germline, CDR1 is SGHRS and CDR2 is YFSETQ. V shed 1 base and J 5 bases; nucleotides not matched to a gene: 5. CDR3 length equals 15 residues. The CDR3 here is CASSLNRGLDNEQFF. The DNA for the CDR3 is TGCGCCAGCAGCTTGAACAGGGGGTTGGACAATGAGCAGTTCTTC.

This clonotype occurred a few times. The gene calls are TRBV7-9 and TRBJ2-2; D might be TRBD1 or TRBD2, each matching 5 bases. Germline CDR1 is SEHNR and CDR2 is FQNEAQ (reference sequence). V lost 2 bases and J 3 bases, leaving 16 bases between the germline ends. This CDR3 contains 17 residues. For the CDR3, the DNA is TGTGCCAGCAGCTTAAAATACCGCCAGGGAGACACCGGGGAGCTGTTTTTT. This sequence encodes CASSLKYRQGDTGELFF.

This clonotype was counted a few times. The rearrangement joins TRBV4-1 to TRBJ2-7; 10 nucleotides agree with TRBD2. With 0 bases clipped from V and 5 bases from J, the junction kept 7 bases outside the gene matches. The CDR3 sequence is 16 residues long. CDR1 and CDR2 (germline): MGHRA, YSYEKL. CDR3 region: CASSQDRLAGVNEQYF. Here the CDR3 DNA reads TGCGCCAGCAGCCAAGATCGGCTAGCGGGGGTGAACGAGCAGTACTTC.

This clonotype occurred a few times. This sequence joins TRBV6-5 and TRBJ2-2, with D uncertain. V gave up 1 base and J gave up 7 bases, with 4 bases separating them. There are 12 residues in the CDR3. Germline V gives CDR1 MNHEY, CDR2 SVGAGI. For the CDR3, the DNA is TGTGCCAGCAGTTACTTGTACGGGGAGCTGTTTTTT. Translating gives CASSYLYGELFF.

This clonotype was observed at least ten times. CDR3 DNA sequence: TGCAGTGCTAAAGAGGACGGAGGGAACACTGAAGCTTTCTTT. This codes for CSAKEDGGNTEAFF. The chain is built from TRBV20-1 and TRBJ1-1; no clear D. Trimming took off 4 bases at V and 1 base at J, with 13 bases between the two ends. CDR1 is DFQATT and CDR2 is SNEGSKA in the germline V gene (reference sequence). The CDR3 is 14 amino acids.

In its sample, this clonotype was seen a few times. The CDR3 DNA is TGCAGTGCAAGGGACACAATGAACACTGAAGCTTTCTTT. This encodes CSARDTMNTEAFF. The J gene is TRBJ1-1, the V gene TRBV20-1, with D possibly TRBD1 on 6 matching bases. The CDR3 contains 13 residues. The germline V gene has CDR1 DFQATT and CDR2 SNEGSKA (reference sequence). V lost 6 bases, J lost 0 bases, and 11 bases lay in between.

Many counts were recorded for this clonotype. The chain recombines TRBV20-1 with TRBJ2-3; D perhaps matches TRBD2 (5 bases). Trimming removed 6 bases from V and 0 bases from J, with 16 bases in between. The CDR3 has 15 amino acids. Germline values: CDR1 DFQATT, CDR2 SNEGSKA (reference sequence). The CDR3 loop reads CSAAEVPTSTDTQYF. The CDR3, as DNA: TGCAGTGCCGCGGAGGTGCCCACTAGCACAGATACGCAGTATTTT.

This clonotype was observed at least ten times. This chain connects TRBV20-1 to TRBJ2-1, with D perhaps TRBD1 or TRBD2 (5 bases each). The CDR3 has 16 residues. The V end lost 6 bases, the J end lost 1 base, and 19 bases lay between the germline ends. CDR1 and CDR2 (germline): DFQATT, SNEGSKA (reference sequence). In nucleotides, the CDR3 is TGCAGTGCCCCCGGGACCCTTGCGGGTTCCTACAATGAGCAGTTCTTC. Translating it yields CSAPGTLAGSYNEQFF.

The chain employs TRBV20-1 and TRBJ1-5; a weak D match, TRBD1 (5 bases). V was shortened by 5 bases and J by 0 bases, with 17 bases between the two germline ends. The CDR3 spans 16 residues. CDR1 is DFQATT and CDR2 is SNEGSKA in the germline V gene (reference sequence). In nucleotides, the CDR3 is TGCAGTGCTTACCCTTTGGACACCCTTAGCAATCAGCCCCAGCATTTT. Translation gives CSAYPLDTLSNQPQHF.

This clonotype was seen a handful of times. The chain combines TRBV7-9 with TRBJ2-5; no clear D gene. The CDR3 contains 13 residues. Trimming removed 1 base from V and 4 bases from J, with 7 bases in between. In germline, CDR1 is SEHNR, CDR2 FQNEAQ (reference sequence). The CDR3 protein is CASSLVAPETQYF. CDR3 nucleotide sequence: TGTGCCAGCAGCTTAGTGGCCCCAGAGACCCAGTACTTC.

This clonotype was seen at least ten times. The genes are TRBV12-3 or TRBV12-4 and TRBJ2-3; a weak D match, TRBD1 (5 bases). The CDR3 is made up of 14 amino acids. Trimming cost V 2 bases and J 2 bases, with 8 bases left between them. The CDR3 DNA follows: TGTGCCAGCAGTTTACAGGGCCCCACAGATACGCAGTATTTT. Translating gives CASSLQGPTDTQYF.

The chain employs TRBV29-1 and TRBJ2-1, with TRBD1 as a possible D gene (6 bases). The CDR3 is made up of 15 amino acids. The germline CDR1 and CDR2 sequences are SQVTM and ANQGSEA. V lost 5 bases, J lost 3 bases, and 17 bases lay in between. The CDR3 sequence is CSVWGRKSCYNEQFF. The CDR3 DNA is TGCAGCGTTTGGGGGCGGAAGAGCTGCTACAATGAGCAGTTCTTC.

This clonotype was seen more than once but under ten times. The chain couples TRBV4-1 to TRBJ2-5; D not certain. Germline V gene data show CDR1 as MGHRA and CDR2 as YSYEKL. This CDR3 comprises 13 residues. V was cut by 2 bases and J by 1 base, with 5 bases left in between. The CDR3 coding sequence is TGCGCCAGCAGCCAATGGATCCAAGAGACCCAGTACTTC. This gives the protein CASSQWIQETQYF.

The table lists this clonotype with a few counts. The chain combines TRBV7-2 with TRBJ2-5, with TRBD1 matching 7 bases. After removal of 1 base from V and 5 bases from J, the junction contained 7 bases not matched to a gene. The CDR3 loop spans 15 amino acids. Germline CDR1 reads SGHTA; CDR2 reads FQGNSA. The CDR3 protein is CASSLETGYRETQYF. The CDR3 DNA sequence: TGTGCCAGCAGCTTAGAGACAGGGTACCGGGAGACCCAGTACTTC.

The sample holds many counts of this clonotype. This rearrangement joins TRBV6-5 to TRBJ2-1; the match to TRBD1 covers 8 bases. V dropped 2 bases and J dropped 9; count of bases not matched to a gene: 6. The CDR3 runs 14 residues. Looked up from germline, CDR1 is MNHEY and CDR2 is SVGAGI. CDR3 amino acids: CASSYGTGKSEQFF. CDR3 sequence (DNA): TGTGCCAGCAGTTACGGGACAGGTAAAAGTGAGCAGTTCTTC.

At least ten counts were recorded for this clonotype. The chain is built from TRBV7-6 and TRBJ2-1, with 9 bases matching TRBD2. V was pared by 5 bases and J by 1 base, with 6 bases of the junction left unmatched. CDR1 and CDR2 from the germline V gene are SGHVS and FNYEAQ. The CDR3 covers 16 residues. The CDR3 region is CASSTQAGGSYNEQFF. CDR3 nucleotide sequence: TGTGCCAGCAGCACTCAGGCGGGGGGGTCCTACAATGAGCAGTTCTTC.

This clonotype was detected only a few times. The chain couples TRBV7-8 to TRBJ2-7; D might be TRBD1 (6 bases). The CDR3 length is 14 residues. Trimming took 5 bases from V and 3 from J, leaving 14 bases between them. Germline V gives CDR1 SGHVS, CDR2 FQNEAQ. The CDR3 loop reads CASSPRQDIYEQYF. As DNA, the CDR3 is TGTGCCAGCAGCCCCCGACAGGATATCTACGAGCAGTACTTC.

A word on this clonotype: This may come from a read error, since a much larger clone is one base off. The chain couples TRBV12-3 or TRBV12-4 to TRBJ2-7; D is unresolved. With 7 bases removed from V and 3 bases from J, the gap between germline ends came to 10 bases. This CDR3 region has 12 residues. The CDR3 region is CASIFWSYEQYF. The CDR3 nucleotides are TGTGCCAGCATTTTCTGGAGCTACGAGCAGTACTTC.